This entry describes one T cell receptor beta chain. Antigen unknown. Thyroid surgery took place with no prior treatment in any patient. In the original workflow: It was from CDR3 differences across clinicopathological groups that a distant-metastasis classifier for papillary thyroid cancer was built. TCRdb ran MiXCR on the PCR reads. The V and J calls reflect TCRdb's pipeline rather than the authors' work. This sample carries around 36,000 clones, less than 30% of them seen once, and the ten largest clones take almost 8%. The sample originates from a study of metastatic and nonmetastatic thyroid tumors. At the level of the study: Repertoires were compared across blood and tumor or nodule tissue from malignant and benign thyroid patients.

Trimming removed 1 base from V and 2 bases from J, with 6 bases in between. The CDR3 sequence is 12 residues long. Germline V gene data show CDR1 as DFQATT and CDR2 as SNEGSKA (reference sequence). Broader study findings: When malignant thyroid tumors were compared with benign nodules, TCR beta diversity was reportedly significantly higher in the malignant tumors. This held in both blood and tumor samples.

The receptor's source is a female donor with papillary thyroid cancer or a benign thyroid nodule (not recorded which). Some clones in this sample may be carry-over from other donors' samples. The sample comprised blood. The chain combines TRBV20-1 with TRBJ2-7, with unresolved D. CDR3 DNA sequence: TGCAGTGCTAGAGGACAAACCTACGAGCAGTACTTC. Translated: CSARGQTYEQYF.